The source of this T cell receptor beta chain is a study of T cells in tumors after PD-1 blockade. Repertoires were generated with immunoSEQ multiplex PCR, while TCRdb's copy carries only in-frame clones and drops some. The sample carries about 10,000 clones, roughly three fifths recorded once. Study outcomes and limitations: Most post-therapy expanded exhausted CD8+ clones were new, undetected before treatment.

Germline V CDR1 and CDR2: SNHLY, FYNNEI. V was shortened by 1 base and J by 6 bases, with 7 bases between the two germline ends. The CDR3 sequence is 14 residues long. This clone was recorded once. Its antigen is as yet unknown. J is TRBJ1-6 and V is TRBV2; D is unresolved. The sample consisted of tumor tissue, taken after anti-PD-1 treatment. The clonotype originates from a human donor with basal cell carcinoma. In DNA, the CDR3 is TGTGCCAGCAGTGAAGAGGCCTCTAATTCACCCCTCCACTTT. Translating it yields CASSEEASNSPLHF. Combining the CDR3 with reference TRBV2 and TRBJ1-6 gives the whole variable domain EPEVTQTPSHQVTQMGQEVILRCVPISNHLYFYWYRQILGQKVEFLVSFYNNEISEKSEIFDDQFSVERPDGSNFTLKIRSTKLEDSAMYFCASSEEASNSPLHFGNGTRLTVT.